The present T cell receptor (beta chain) was sequenced within a study of CD8 T cells in ankylosing spondylitis. Study-wide results and caveats: Earlier authors reported some of these motif variants in reactive arthritis synovial fluid and blood. Within ankylosing spondylitis blood, a TCR beta motif made up of under 10 highly homologous variants appeared to be characteristic. The clones that were linked to disease were reported to be significantly enriched in matched synovial fluid samples from ankylosing spondylitis patients. Disease-linked clones proved CD8+ and comparatively uncommon in peripheral blood.

This clonotype appeared many times. Its matching antigen is unknown. Trimming left V 3 bases short and J 1 base short, with 9 bases between. The CDR3 has 15 residues. Germline V gene sequence: CDR1 ENHRY, CDR2 SYGVKD. TCRdb passed the 5' RACE reads through MiXCR, listing each CDR3 protein once. The table lists 200,000 or so distinct CDR3 sequences, around a sixth of them singletons. The chain couples TRBV10-3 to TRBJ2-2; the D gene is possibly TRBD1 (5 bases). The source of this sequence is a male donor aged 10-35 years with ankylosing spondylitis or in good health (not recorded which). Specimen: blood, either unsorted or a sorted T cell fraction (not recorded which). CDR3 sequence: CAISDQQVNTGELFF. In DNA, the CDR3 is TGTGCCATCAGTGATCAACAGGTGAACACCGGGGAGCTGTTTTTT.